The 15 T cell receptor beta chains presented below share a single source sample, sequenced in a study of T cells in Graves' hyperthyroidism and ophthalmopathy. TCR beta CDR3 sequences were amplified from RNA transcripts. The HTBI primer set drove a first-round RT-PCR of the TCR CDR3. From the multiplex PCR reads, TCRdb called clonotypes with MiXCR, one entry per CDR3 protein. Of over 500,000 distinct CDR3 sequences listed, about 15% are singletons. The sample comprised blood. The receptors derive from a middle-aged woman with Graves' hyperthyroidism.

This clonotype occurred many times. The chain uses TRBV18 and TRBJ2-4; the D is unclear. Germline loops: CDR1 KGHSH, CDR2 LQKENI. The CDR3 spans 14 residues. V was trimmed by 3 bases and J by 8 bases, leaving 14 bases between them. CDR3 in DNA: TGTGCCAGCTCACCGTCCCTTGTTGGGGACATTCAGTACTTC. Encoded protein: CASSPSLVGDIQYF.

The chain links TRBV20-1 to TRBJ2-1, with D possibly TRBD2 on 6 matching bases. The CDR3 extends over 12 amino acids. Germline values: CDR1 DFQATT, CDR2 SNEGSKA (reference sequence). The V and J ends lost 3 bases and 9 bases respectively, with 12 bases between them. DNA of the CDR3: TGCAGTGCTAGCGGGAGTCGGAGTGAGCAGTTCTTC. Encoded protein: CSASGSRSEQFF.

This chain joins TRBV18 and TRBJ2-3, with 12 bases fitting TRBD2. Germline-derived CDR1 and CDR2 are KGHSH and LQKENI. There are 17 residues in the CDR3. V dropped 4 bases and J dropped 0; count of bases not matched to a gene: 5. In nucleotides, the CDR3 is TGTGCCAGCTCACGACTAGCGGGAGTGACTAGCACAGATACGCAGTATTTT. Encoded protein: CASSRLAGVTSTDTQYF.

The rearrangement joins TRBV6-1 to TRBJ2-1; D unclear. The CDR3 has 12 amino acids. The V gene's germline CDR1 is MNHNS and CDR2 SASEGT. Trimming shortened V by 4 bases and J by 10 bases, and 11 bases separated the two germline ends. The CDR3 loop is CASSGLVGEQFF. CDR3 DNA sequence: TGTGCCAGCAGTGGGTTGGTGGGGGAGCAGTTCTTC.

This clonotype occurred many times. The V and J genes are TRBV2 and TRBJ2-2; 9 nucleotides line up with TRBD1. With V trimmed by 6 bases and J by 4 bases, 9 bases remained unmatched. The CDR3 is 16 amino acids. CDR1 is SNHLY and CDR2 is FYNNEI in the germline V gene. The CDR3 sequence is CASRQGASTTTGELFF. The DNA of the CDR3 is TGTGCCAGCAGACAGGGGGCCTCAACTACCACCGGGGAGCTGTTTTTT.

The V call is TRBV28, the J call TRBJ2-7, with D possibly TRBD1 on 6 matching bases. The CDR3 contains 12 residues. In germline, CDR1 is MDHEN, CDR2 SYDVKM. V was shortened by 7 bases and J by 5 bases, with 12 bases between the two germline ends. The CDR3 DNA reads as TGTGCCAGCACAGGGGATACTGACGAGCAGTACTTC. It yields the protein CASTGDTDEQYF.

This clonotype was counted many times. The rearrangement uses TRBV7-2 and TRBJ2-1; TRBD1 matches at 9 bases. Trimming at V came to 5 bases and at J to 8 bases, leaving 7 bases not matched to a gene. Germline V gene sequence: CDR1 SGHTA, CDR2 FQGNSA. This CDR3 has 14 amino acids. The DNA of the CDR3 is TGTGCCAGCAGCCTACAGGGGGCCTTCGATGAGCAGTTCTTC. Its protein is CASSLQGAFDEQFF.

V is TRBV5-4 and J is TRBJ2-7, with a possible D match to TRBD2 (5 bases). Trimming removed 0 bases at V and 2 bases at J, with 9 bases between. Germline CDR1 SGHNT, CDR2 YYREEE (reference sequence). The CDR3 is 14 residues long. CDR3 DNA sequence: TGTGCCAGCAGCTTGGCGGGAAAACCCTACGAGCAGTACTTC. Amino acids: CASSLAGKPYEQYF.

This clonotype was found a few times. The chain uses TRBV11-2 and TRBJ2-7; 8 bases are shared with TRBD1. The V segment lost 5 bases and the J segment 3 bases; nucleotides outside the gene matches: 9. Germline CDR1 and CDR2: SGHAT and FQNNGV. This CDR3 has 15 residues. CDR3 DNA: TGTGCCAGCAGCGTCGCCGGGACAGGTCTCTACGAGCAGTACTTC. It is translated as CASSVAGTGLYEQYF.

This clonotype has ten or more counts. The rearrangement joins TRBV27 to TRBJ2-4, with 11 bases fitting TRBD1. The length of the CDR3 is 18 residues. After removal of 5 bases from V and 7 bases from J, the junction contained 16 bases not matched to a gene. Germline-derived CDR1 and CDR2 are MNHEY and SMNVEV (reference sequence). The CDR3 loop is CASSTPSPGTGGYNIQYF. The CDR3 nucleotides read TGTGCCAGCAGTACGCCTTCGCCCGGGACAGGGGGGTATAACATTCAGTACTTC.

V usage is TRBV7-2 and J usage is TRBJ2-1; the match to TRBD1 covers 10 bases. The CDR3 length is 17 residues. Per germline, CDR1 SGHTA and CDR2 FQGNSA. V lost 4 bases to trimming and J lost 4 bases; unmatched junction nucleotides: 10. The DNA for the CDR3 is TGTGCCAGCAGCTCCAACAGTGGGACAGGGGTATACAATGAGCAGTTCTTC. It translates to CASSSNSGTGVYNEQFF.

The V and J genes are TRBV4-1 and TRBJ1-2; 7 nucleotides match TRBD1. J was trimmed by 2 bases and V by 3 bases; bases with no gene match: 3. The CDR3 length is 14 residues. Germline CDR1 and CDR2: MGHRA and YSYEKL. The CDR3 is CASSQEGQNYGYTF. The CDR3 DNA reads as TGCGCCAGCAGCCAGGAGGGACAGAACTATGGCTACACCTTC.

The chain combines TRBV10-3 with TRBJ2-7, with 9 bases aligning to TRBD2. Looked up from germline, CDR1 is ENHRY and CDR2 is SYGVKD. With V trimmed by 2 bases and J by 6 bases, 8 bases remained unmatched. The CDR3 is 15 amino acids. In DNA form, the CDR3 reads TGTGCCATCAGTGAGAGTAGCGGGAGCGGTCTCGAGCAGTACTTC. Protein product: CAISESSGSGLEQYF.

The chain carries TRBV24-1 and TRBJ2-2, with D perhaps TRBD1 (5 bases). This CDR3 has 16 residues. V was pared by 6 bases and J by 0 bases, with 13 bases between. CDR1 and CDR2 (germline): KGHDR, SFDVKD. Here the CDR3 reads CATSQTGITNTGELFF. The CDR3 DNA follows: TGTGCCACCAGTCAAACAGGTATTACGAACACCGGGGAGCTGTTTTTT.

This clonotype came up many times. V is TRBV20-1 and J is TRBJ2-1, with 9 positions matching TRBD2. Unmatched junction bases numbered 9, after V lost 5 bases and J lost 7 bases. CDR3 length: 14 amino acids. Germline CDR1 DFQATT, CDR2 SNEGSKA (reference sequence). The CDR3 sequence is CSASFRAGGNEQFF. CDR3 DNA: TGCAGTGCTTCCTTCCGAGCGGGAGGAAATGAGCAGTTCTTC.